This passage covers 14 T cell receptor beta chains from one sample sequenced in a study of control samples from healthy donors and cancer patients. Generated by immunoSEQ multiplex PCR, the TCRdb table keeps only in-frame clones and is missing some. The table shows fewer than 95,000 clones, with approximately 87% occurring only once. The material sequenced was blood. Receptors were obtained from a woman aged 35 to 49 in good health.

V gene TRBV7-2 combines with J gene TRBJ2-7; D may be TRBD1 or TRBD2 (5 bases each). V shed 5 bases and J shed 4 bases, with 12 bases lying between them. Germline CDR1 and CDR2: SGHTA and FQGNSA. This CDR3 has 13 residues. The CDR3 loop is CASSPYGGYEQYF. The DNA of the CDR3 is TGTGCCAGCAGCCCATATGGGGGATACGAGCAGTACTTC.

The CDR3 loop is CASKVGQGSYNEQFF. CDR3 in DNA: TGCGCCAGCAAAGTAGGACAGGGGTCCTACAATGAGCAGTTCTTC. The chain employs TRBV5-1 and TRBJ2-1, with TRBD1 matching 9 bases. The germline V gene encodes CDR1 SGHRS and CDR2 YFSETQ. The CDR3 has 15 amino acids. Losses at the gene ends were 6 bases for V and 1 base for J; bases not matched to a gene: 5.

As regards this clone: Other DNA sequences in the sample encode the same CDR3. The CDR3 DNA reads TGTGCCAGCAGCCAAGGACTAGGGGAGACCCAGTACTTC. As protein: CASSQGLGETQYF. V is TRBV14 and J is TRBJ2-5; maybe TRBD2 (6 bases). The germline gives CDR1 SGHDN, CDR2 FVKESK. Between the trimmed V and J ends, which lost 1 base and 5 bases, there was a span of 8 bases. The CDR3 has 13 amino acids.

The chain carries TRBV29-1 and TRBJ2-1; 7 bases align to TRBD1. The CDR3 extends over 13 amino acids. The V and J ends lost 5 bases and 8 bases, in that order; junction bases with no gene match: 9. Germline loops: CDR1 SQVTM, CDR2 ANQGSEA. The CDR3 is CSVPGTVGDEQFF. DNA of the CDR3: TGCAGCGTTCCCGGGACAGTGGGAGATGAGCAGTTCTTC.

This clone showed up just a few times. Mismatch with germline at one junction end may stem from a read error. V and J are TRBV29-1 and TRBJ1-2; 8 positions match TRBD1. The CDR3 sequence is 11 residues long. CDR1 and CDR2 from the germline V gene are SQVTM and ANQGSEA. CDR3 residues: CSARKEDREVF. The CDR3, as DNA: TGCAGCGCCCGAAAAGAGGACAGGGAAGTTTTC.

V usage is TRBV9 and J usage is TRBJ2-1, with TRBD2 matching over 10 bases. The V gene's germline CDR1 is SGDLS and CDR2 YYNGEE. The CDR3 spans 16 residues. J gave up 4 bases and V 0 bases, and 4 bases lay outside the gene matches. In DNA form, the CDR3 reads TGTGCCAGCAGCGTAGAAACTAGCGGGGCGTACAATGAGCAGTTCTTC. This sequence encodes CASSVETSGAYNEQFF.

The chain carries TRBV19 and TRBJ2-3; 7 nucleotides align to TRBD2. The CDR3 totals 15 residues. The germline V gene encodes CDR1 LNHDA and CDR2 SQIVND (reference sequence). The trim removed 7 bases at V and 7 bases at J, leaving 14 bases unmatched. In DNA form, the CDR3 reads TGTGCCAGTACCCCGGTTGTCGGGGGGTTAAATACGCAGTATTTT. It specifies CASTPVVGGLNTQYF.

The chain employs TRBV2 and TRBJ2-6; 9 nucleotides match TRBD1. Germline assignment: CDR1 SNHLY and CDR2 FYNNEI. The V and J ends lost 5 bases and 1 base, in that order; junction bases with no gene match: 18. The CDR3 spans 21 residues. Here the CDR3 DNA reads TGTGCCAGCAGTACAAGAGTGGGACAGGGAGCCCTTAGGTCTGGGGCCAACGTCCTGACTTTC. Its protein product is CASSTRVGQGALRSGANVLTF.

DNA for the CDR3: TGTGCCAGCAGCTTAGCGCTGGGGCGAGATGAAAAACTGTTTTTT. Its translation: CASSLALGRDEKLFF. This chain connects TRBV7-4 to TRBJ1-4; TRBD1 is a possible D gene (5 bases). V lost 0 bases, J lost 6 bases, and 11 bases lay in between. Germline CDR1 is SGHVT and CDR2 is SQSDAQ. The CDR3 runs to 15 residues.

The chain uses TRBV20-1 and TRBJ2-1; tentatively, D is TRBD1 or TRBD2 (6 bases each). Germline V lookup: CDR1 DFQATT, CDR2 SNEGSKA (reference sequence). V lost 4 bases and J lost 13, with 14 bases in between. This CDR3 contains 11 residues. CDR3 sequence reads: CSANDGGRQFF. CDR3 bases: TGCAGTGCTAATGACGGGGGCAGACAGTTCTTC.

The chain has TRBV27 and TRBJ1-2; TRBD1 matches 11 bases. The J segment lost 8 bases and the V segment lost 5 bases, leaving 16 bases of the junction unmatched. In germline, CDR1 is MNHEY, CDR2 SMNVEV (reference sequence). This CDR3 region has 17 residues. CDR3 sequence reads: CASSPKGGQGARRGYTF. CDR3 nucleotides: TGTGCCAGCAGTCCGAAGGGAGGACAGGGGGCTCGTCGGGGCTACACCTTC.

The genes are TRBV30 and TRBJ1-2, with TRBD1 matching over 9 bases. The CDR3 loop spans 14 amino acids. The germline gives CDR1 GTSNPN, CDR2 SVGIG (reference sequence). The J segment lost 1 base and the V segment lost 3 bases, leaving 3 bases of the junction unmatched. CDR3 bases: TGTGCCTGGAGGCCGGGACAGGGTAACTATGGCTACACCTTC. Translated, it gives CAWRPGQGNYGYTF.

In its sample, this clone was seen once. The chain uses TRBV6-7 and TRBJ1-2, with 10 positions matching TRBD1. TRBV6-7 is recorded as an ORF, its role being uncertain. The CDR3 loop spans 14 amino acids. V was clipped by 4 bases and J by 7 bases; unmatched bases: 6. For the CDR3, the DNA is TGTGCCAGCAGTTGTGGGACAGGGGTGGGTGGCTACACCTTC. Its protein is CASSCGTGVGGYTF.

In this sample, this clone turned up a few times. This chain links TRBV27 with TRBJ2-7; 11 bases fit TRBD2. The V gene end was trimmed by 6 bases and the J gene end by 0 bases; junction bases not matched to a gene: 10. Germline-derived CDR1 and CDR2 are MNHEY and SMNVEV (reference sequence). The CDR3 totals 17 residues. The CDR3 loop reads CASSPLQLAGASYEQYF. The CDR3 coding sequence is TGTGCCAGCAGCCCCTTGCAACTAGCGGGGGCCTCCTACGAGCAGTACTTC.